Described below is a single T cell receptor beta chain sequence and its context. Its antigen remains unidentified. This specimen belongs to a study of cytomegalovirus exposure and HLA in healthy donors. Overall study context: Per a later analysis, the roughly 690 first-cohort and under 150 validation repertoires shared one platform.

Broader study findings: A few CMV-associated chains proved CMV antigen-specific in vitro. That first-cohort TCR clusters tended to co-occur in the 95 to 150 validation repertoires was found in a later analysis. Rare TCR sequences predominated, though certain public TCRs were found in many donors.

V lost 2 bases and J lost 0, with 5 bases in between. This CDR3 is 14 amino acids long. The germline CDR1 and CDR2 sequences are MNHNS and SASEGT. Assay used: immunoSEQ multiplex PCR; TCRdb lists only in-frame clones, some missing. The sample comprises some 69,000 clones, around 95% of which are singletons, and 2.4% rests with the top ten. The receptor's source is a man aged 18 to 35 in good health and CMV-seronegative. The source material was PBMCs. The rearrangement joins TRBV6-1 to TRBJ1-3; D not certain. CDR3 amino acids: CASSESFSGNTIYF. CDR3 DNA sequence: TGTGCCAGCAGTGAATCCTTCTCTGGAAACACCATATATTTT.